This T cell receptor beta chain was documented in a study of early T cells in non-severe SARS-CoV-2 infection. Study-wide background: Unsorted whole-blood RNA was sequenced in bulk, leaving chains unpaired. Whole-study findings and limits: The matching step, a VDJdb search, favored anti-spike CD8 responses and missed private and CD4 specificities.

The germline gives CDR1 MGHRA, CDR2 YSYEKL. With 1 base removed from V and 5 bases from J, the gap between germline ends came to 9 bases. CDR3 length: 13 amino acids. Remarks on this clonotype: Its cognate antigen is unknown.

Attached unique molecular identifiers marked individual cDNA molecules. Using its own MiXCR run on the 5' RACE reads, TCRdb lists one record per CDR3 protein. The sample includes 50,000 to 65,000 distinct CDR3 sequences, 20% to 25% of them seen just once. This TCR derives from an adult who was a healthcare worker with PCR-confirmed SARS-CoV-2 infection or an uninfected control (not recorded which). This specimen consisted of whole blood, obtained at baseline. J is TRBJ2-7 and V is TRBV4-1; D unclear. The CDR3 is CASSQVVRNEQYF. CDR3 nucleotides: TGCGCCAGCAGCCAAGTCGTTCGGAACGAGCAGTACTTC.